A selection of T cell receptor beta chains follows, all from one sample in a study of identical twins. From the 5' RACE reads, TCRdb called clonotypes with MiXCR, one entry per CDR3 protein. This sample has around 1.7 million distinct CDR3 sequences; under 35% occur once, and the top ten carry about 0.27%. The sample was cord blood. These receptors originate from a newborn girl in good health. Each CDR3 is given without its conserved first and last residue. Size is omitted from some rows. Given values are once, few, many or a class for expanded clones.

CDR3aa: ASSQVPASYNEQF; j_gene: TRBJ2-1; v_gene: TRBV14; abundance: .
CDR3aa: ASSFIGYEQY; j_gene: TRBJ2-7; v_gene: TRBV12-3/TRBV12-4; abundance: many
CDR3aa: ASSYRREGSYEQY; j_gene: TRBJ2-7; v_gene: TRBV6-5; abundance: few
CDR3aa: ASSFDRGANEQF; j_gene: TRBJ2-1; v_gene: TRBV11-1; abundance: many
CDR3aa: ASSLGLRDTEAF; j_gene: TRBJ1-1; v_gene: TRBV5-1; abundance: few
CDR3aa: ASSQEGDYQPQH; j_gene: TRBJ1-5; v_gene: TRBV4-1; abundance: few
CDR3aa: ASSFPIQGRQETQY; j_gene: TRBJ2-5; v_gene: TRBV5-1; abundance: .
CDR3aa: ASSFSPTERF; j_gene: TRBJ2-1; v_gene: TRBV11-2; abundance: .
CDR3aa: ASSYSRGVHEQY; j_gene: TRBJ2-7; v_gene: TRBV6-6; abundance: .
CDR3aa: ASTWDREKVDTQY; j_gene: TRBJ2-3; v_gene: TRBV28; abundance: .
CDR3aa: ASNKPQH; j_gene: TRBJ1-5; v_gene: TRBV27; abundance: .
CDR3aa: SVTTAGQGSSNQPQH; j_gene: TRBJ1-5; v_gene: TRBV20-1; abundance: .
CDR3aa: ASSFSLHQPQH; j_gene: TRBJ1-5; v_gene: TRBV6-2/TRBV6-3; abundance: few
CDR3aa: ASSPRLAERDTQY; j_gene: TRBJ2-3; v_gene: TRBV18; abundance: few
CDR3aa: SVEWAYMNTEAF; j_gene: TRBJ1-1; v_gene: TRBV29-1; abundance: few
CDR3aa: ASSRLAPQETQY; j_gene: TRBJ2-5; v_gene: TRBV5-6; abundance: .
CDR3aa: ASSPTLAGRRDTQY; j_gene: TRBJ2-3; v_gene: TRBV12-3/TRBV12-4; abundance: .
CDR3aa: ASSQSLLAFISYNEQF; j_gene: TRBJ2-1; v_gene: TRBV4-1; abundance: once
CDR3aa: ASTRQVANTGELF; j_gene: TRBJ2-2; v_gene: TRBV5-1; abundance: .
CDR3aa: ASIPAGFSSYNEQF; j_gene: TRBJ2-1; v_gene: TRBV2; abundance: .
CDR3aa: AISGGGTDGYT; j_gene: TRBJ1-2; v_gene: TRBV10-3; abundance: .
CDR3aa: SEEALLYVGEQY; j_gene: .; v_gene: TRBV20-1; abundance: .
CDR3aa: ASSSLDSFNEKLF; j_gene: TRBJ1-4; v_gene: TRBV7-8; abundance: few
CDR3aa: SAIGGNSNQPQH; j_gene: TRBJ1-5; v_gene: TRBV20-1; abundance: .
CDR3aa: ASSLMITGNTGELF; j_gene: TRBJ2-2; v_gene: TRBV7-9; abundance: .
CDR3aa: SARLVLAGRYEQY; j_gene: TRBJ2-5; v_gene: TRBV20-1; abundance: .
CDR3aa: ASSQDFNVREMASGEAF; j_gene: TRBJ1-1; v_gene: TRBV4-2; abundance: .
CDR3aa: SVVQGINTEAF; j_gene: TRBJ1-1; v_gene: TRBV29-1; abundance: few
CDR3aa: ASSYSSSYGYT; j_gene: TRBJ1-2; v_gene: TRBV27; abundance: many
CDR3aa: ASSWTSFGANVLT; j_gene: TRBJ2-6; v_gene: TRBV5-5; abundance: .
CDR3aa: ASSRADGPNYGYT; j_gene: TRBJ1-2; v_gene: TRBV13; abundance: .
CDR3aa: ASSSQTSAPDTQY; j_gene: TRBJ2-3; v_gene: TRBV7-9; abundance: once
CDR3aa: ASSYTNSPLH; j_gene: TRBJ1-6; v_gene: TRBV6-5; abundance: .
CDR3aa: ASSQIRSGSYNEQF; j_gene: TRBJ2-1; v_gene: TRBV21-1; abundance: few
CDR3aa: SSQTSGDERY; j_gene: TRBJ2-5; v_gene: TRBV29-1; abundance: .
CDR3aa: ASSLVTSSACNEQF; j_gene: TRBJ2-1; v_gene: TRBV7-8; abundance: .
CDR3aa: ASSELTPSEQY; j_gene: TRBJ2-7; v_gene: TRBV12-3/TRBV12-4; abundance: few
CDR3aa: ASSEHRGGPYNEQF; j_gene: TRBJ2-1; v_gene: TRBV2; abundance: few
CDR3aa: ASSHDPMEQF; j_gene: TRBJ2-1; v_gene: TRBV14; abundance: .
CDR3aa: ASSLRVVHGELF; j_gene: TRBJ2-2; v_gene: TRBV5-4; abundance: .
CDR3aa: ASSRSTGGSSYNSPLH; j_gene: TRBJ1-6; v_gene: TRBV7-8; abundance: .
CDR3aa: ASSYRGTSNNEQF; j_gene: TRBJ2-1; v_gene: TRBV6-2/TRBV6-3; abundance: .
CDR3aa: ASGSLTGHSYNEQF; j_gene: TRBJ2-1; v_gene: TRBV12-5; abundance: few